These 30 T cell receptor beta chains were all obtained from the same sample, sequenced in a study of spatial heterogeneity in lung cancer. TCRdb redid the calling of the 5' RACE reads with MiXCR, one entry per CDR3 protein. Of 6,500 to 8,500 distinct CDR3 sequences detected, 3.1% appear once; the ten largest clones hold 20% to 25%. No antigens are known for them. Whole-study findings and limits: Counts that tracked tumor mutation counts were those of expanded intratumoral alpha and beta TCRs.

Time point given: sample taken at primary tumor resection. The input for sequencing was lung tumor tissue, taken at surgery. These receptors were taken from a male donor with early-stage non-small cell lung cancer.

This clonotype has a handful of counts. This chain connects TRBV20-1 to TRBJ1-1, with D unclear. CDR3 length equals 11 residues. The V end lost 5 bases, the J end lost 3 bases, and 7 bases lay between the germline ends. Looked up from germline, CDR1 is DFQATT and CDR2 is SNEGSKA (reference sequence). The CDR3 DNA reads TGCAGTGCTTTTAAGGACACTGAAGCTTTCTTT. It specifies CSAFKDTEAFF.

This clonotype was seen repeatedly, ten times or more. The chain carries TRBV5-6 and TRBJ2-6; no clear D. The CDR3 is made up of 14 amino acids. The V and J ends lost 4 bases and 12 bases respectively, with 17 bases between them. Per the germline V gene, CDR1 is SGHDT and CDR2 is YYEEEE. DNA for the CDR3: TGTGCCAGCAGCAGACGGTCCCAGGCGGCCGTCCTGACTTTC. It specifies CASSRRSQAAVLTF.

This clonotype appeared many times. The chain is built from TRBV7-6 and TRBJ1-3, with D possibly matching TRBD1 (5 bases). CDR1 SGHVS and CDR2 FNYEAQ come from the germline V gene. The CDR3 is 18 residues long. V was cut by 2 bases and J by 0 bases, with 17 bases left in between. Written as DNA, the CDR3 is TGTGCCAGCAGCTTAAGAGACGGGACGGCCAGCTCTGGAAACACCATATATTTT. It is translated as CASSLRDGTASSGNTIYF.

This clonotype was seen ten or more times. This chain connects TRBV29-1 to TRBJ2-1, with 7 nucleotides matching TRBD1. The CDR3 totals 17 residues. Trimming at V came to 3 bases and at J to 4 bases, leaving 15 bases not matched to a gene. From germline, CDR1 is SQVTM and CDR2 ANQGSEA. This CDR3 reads CSVEGQRDRRAYNEQFF. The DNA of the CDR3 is TGCAGCGTTGAGGGACAGAGAGACCGTAGAGCATACAATGAGCAGTTCTTC.

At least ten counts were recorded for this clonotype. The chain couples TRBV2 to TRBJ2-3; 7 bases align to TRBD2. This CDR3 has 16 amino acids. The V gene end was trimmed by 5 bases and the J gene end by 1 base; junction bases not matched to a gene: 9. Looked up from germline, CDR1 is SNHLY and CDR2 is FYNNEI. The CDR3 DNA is TGTGCCAGCAGTTCTGGAGCGGGACTGGGCACAGATACGCAGTATTTT. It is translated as CASSSGAGLGTDTQYF.

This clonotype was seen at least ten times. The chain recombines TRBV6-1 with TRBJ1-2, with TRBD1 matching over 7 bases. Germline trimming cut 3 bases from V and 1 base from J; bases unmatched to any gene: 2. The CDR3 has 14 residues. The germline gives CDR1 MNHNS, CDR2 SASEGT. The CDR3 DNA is TGTGCCAGCAGTGAGGGGACAGTTAACTATGGCTACACCTTC. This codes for CASSEGTVNYGYTF.

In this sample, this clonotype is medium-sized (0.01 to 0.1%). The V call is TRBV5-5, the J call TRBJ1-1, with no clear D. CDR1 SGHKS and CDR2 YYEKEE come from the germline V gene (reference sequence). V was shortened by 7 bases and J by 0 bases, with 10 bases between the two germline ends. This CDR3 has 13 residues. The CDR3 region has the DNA TGTGCCAGCCTTGCTGATCTGAACACTGAAGCTTTCTTT. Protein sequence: CASLADLNTEAFF.

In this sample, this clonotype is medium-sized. The CDR3 sequence is CASSVLAGGPQETQYF. CDR3 coding DNA: TGTGCCAGCAGTGTTCTAGCGGGGGGCCCTCAAGAGACCCAGTACTTC. J is TRBJ2-5 and V is TRBV6-5; 11 bases agree with TRBD2. J was trimmed by 2 bases and V by 5 bases; bases with no gene match: 7. Per the germline V gene, CDR1 is MNHEY and CDR2 is SVGAGI. The CDR3 has 16 amino acids.

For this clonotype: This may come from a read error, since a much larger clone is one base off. The CDR3 sequence is CASSLSYGYNF. CDR3 DNA: TGTGCCAGCAGTTTGAGCTATGGCTACAACTTC. The chain couples TRBV6-6 to TRBJ1-2, with no clear D. CDR3 size: 11 residues. Germline V gene data show CDR1 as MNHNY and CDR2 as SVGAGI (reference sequence).

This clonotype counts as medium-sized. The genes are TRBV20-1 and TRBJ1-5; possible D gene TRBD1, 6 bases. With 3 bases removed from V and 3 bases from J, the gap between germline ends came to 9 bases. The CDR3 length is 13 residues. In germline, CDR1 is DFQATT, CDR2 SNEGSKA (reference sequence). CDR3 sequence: CSARPGANQPQHF. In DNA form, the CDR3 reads TGCAGTGCTAGGCCGGGGGCCAATCAGCCCCAGCATTTT.

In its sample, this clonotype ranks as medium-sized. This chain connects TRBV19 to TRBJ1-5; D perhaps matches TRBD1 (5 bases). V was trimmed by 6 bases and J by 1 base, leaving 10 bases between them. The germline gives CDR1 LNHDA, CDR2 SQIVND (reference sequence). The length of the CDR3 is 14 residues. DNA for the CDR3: TGTGCCAGTAGATACTGGGGGAGCAATCAGCCCCAGCATTTT. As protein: CASRYWGSNQPQHF.

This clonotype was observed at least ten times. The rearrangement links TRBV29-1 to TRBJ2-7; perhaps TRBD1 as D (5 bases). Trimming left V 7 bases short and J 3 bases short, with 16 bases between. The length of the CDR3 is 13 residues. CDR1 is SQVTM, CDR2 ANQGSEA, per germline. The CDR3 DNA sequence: TGCAGCGCGACCGTGACAGACCACTACGAGCAGTACTTC. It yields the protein CSATVTDHYEQYF.

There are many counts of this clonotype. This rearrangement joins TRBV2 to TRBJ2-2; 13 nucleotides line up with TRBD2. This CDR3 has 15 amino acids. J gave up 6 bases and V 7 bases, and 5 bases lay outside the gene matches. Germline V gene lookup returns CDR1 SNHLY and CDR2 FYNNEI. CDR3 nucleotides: TGTGCCAGCAAGTCGACTAGCGGGGGGCCCGGGGAGCTGTTTTTT. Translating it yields CASKSTSGGPGELFF.

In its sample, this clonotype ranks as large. The DNA of the CDR3 is TGTGCCAGCAGCTTTGGGGGGTCCGGGGAGCTGTTTTTT. Translation gives CASSFGGSGELFF. The chain couples TRBV27 to TRBJ2-2, with a possible D match to TRBD2 (6 bases). Germline V gene lookup returns CDR1 MNHEY and CDR2 SMNVEV (reference sequence). The V gene lost 6 bases and the J gene lost 6 bases, with 11 bases spanning the gap. CDR3 size: 13 residues.

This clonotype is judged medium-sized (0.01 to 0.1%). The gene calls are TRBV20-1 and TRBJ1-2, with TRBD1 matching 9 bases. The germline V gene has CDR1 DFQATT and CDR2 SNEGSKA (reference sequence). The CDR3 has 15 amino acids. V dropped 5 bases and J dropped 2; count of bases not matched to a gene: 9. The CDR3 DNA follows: TGCAGTGCTCGGGGGGGAGGGACAGGGAACTATGGCTACACCTTC. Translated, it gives CSARGGGTGNYGYTF.

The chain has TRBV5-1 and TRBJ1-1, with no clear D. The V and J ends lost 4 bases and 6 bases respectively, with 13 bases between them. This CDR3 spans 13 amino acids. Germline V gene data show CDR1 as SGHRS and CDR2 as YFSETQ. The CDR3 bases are TGCGCCAGCAGCCCATCAGGAAGCGCTGAAGCTTTCTTT. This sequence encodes CASSPSGSAEAFF.

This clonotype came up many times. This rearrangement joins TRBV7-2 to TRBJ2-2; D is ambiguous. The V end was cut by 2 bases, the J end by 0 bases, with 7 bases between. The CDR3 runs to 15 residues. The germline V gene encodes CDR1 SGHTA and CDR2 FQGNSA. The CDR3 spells CASSLTYTNTGELFF. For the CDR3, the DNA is TGTGCCAGCAGCTTAACCTACACGAACACCGGGGAGCTGTTTTTT. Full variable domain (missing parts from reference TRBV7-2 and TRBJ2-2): GAGVSQSPSNKVTEKGKDVELRCDPISGHTALYWYRQSLGQGLEFLIYFQGNSAPDKSGLPSDRFSAERTGGSVSTLTIQRTQQEDSAVYLCASSLTYTNTGELFFGEGSRLTVL.

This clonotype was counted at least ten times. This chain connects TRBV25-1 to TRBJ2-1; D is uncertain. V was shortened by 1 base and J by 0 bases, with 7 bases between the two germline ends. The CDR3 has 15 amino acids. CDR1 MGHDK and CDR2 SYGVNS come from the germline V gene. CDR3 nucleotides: TGTGCCAGCAGTGAATCAAGACTCTCCTACAATGAGCAGTTCTTC. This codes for CASSESRLSYNEQFF.

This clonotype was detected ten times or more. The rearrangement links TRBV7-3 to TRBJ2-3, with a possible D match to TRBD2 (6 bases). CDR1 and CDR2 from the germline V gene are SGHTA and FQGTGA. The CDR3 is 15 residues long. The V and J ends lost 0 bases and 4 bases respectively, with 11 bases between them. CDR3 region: CASSLTAGWADTQYF. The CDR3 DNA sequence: TGTGCCAGCAGCTTAACGGCGGGGTGGGCAGATACGCAGTATTTT. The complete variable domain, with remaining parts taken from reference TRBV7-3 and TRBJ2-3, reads GAGVSQTPSNKVTEKGKYVELRCDPISGHTALYWYRQSLGQGPEFLIYFQGTGAADDSGLPNDRFFAVRPEGSVSTLKIQRTERGDSAVYLCASSLTAGWADTQYFGPGTRLTVL.

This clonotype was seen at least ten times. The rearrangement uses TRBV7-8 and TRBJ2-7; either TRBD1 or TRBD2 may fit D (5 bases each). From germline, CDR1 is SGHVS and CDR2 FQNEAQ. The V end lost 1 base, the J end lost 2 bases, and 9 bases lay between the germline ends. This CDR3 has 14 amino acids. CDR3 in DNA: TGTGCCAGCAGCTTAGTGGTGGGGGCCTACGAGCAGTACTTC. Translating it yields CASSLVVGAYEQYF.

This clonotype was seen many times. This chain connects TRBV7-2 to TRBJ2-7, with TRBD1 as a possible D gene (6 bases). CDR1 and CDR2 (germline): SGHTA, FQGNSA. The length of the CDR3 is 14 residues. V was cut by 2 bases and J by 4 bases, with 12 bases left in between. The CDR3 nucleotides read TGTGCCAGCAGCTTAACAGGGTTCCGATACGAGCAGTACTTC. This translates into CASSLTGFRYEQYF.

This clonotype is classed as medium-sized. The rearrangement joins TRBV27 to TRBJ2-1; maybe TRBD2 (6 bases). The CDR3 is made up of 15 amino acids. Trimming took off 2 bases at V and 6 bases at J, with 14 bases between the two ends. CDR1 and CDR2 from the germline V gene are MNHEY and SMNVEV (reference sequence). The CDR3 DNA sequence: TGTGCCAGCAGTTTAGGGACCCGGGGGTCCAATGAGCAGTTCTTC. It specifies CASSLGTRGSNEQFF.

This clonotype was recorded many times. In nucleotides, the CDR3 is TGCGCCAGCAGCCAAGCAGGTACTATATCCAATGAGCAGTTCTTC. Amino acids: CASSQAGTISNEQFF. The V call is TRBV4-1, the J call TRBJ2-1; D gene ambiguous. The V gene lost 1 base and the J gene lost 6 bases, with 13 bases spanning the gap. Germline V gene data show CDR1 as MGHRA and CDR2 as YSYEKL. This CDR3 contains 15 residues.

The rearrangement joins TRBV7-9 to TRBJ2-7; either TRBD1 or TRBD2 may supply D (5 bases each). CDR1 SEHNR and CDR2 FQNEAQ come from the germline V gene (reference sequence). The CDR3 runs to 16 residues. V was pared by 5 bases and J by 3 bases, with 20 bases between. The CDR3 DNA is TGTGCCAGCAGCCCAGGGACCGGGACGGGTTGCTACGAGCAGTACTTC. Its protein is CASSPGTGTGCYEQYF.

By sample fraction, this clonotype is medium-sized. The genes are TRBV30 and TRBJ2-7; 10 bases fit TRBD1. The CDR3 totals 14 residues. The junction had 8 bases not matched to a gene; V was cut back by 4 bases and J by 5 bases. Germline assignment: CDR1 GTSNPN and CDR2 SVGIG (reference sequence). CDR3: CAWNRDRGFDEQYF. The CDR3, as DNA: TGTGCCTGGAACCGGGACAGGGGTTTCGACGAGCAGTACTTC.

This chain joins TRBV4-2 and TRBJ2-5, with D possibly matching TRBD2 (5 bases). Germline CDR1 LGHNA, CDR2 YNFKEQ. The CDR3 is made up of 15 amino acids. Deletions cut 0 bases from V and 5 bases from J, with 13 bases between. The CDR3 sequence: CASSQDRRGSETQYF. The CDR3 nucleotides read TGTGCCAGCAGCCAAGATCGAAGAGGGAGCGAGACCCAGTACTTC.

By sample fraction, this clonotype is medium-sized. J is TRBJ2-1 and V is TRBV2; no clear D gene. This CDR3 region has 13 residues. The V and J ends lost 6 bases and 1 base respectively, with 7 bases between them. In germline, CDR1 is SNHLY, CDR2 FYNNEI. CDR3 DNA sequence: TGTGCCAGCAGCCAAACTTCCTACAATGAGCAGTTCTTC. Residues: CASSQTSYNEQFF.

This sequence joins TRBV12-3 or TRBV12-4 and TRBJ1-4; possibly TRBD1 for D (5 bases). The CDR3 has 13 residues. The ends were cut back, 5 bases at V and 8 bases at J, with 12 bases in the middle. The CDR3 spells CASSQGWGEKLFF. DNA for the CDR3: TGTGCCAGCAGTCAGGGTTGGGGAGAAAAACTGTTTTTT.

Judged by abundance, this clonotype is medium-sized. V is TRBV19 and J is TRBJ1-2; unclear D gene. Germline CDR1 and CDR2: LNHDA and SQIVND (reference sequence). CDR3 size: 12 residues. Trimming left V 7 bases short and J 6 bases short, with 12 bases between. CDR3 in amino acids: CASTPSRDGYTF. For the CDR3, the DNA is TGTGCCAGTACGCCCTCAAGGGATGGCTACACCTTC.

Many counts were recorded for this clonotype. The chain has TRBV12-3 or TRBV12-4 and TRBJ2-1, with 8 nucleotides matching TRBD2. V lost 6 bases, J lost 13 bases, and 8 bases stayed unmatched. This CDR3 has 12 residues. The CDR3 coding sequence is TGTGCCAGCAGCGTCGGGGGGGCCTCCCAGTTCTTC. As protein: CASSVGGASQFF.